This is a list of T cell receptor beta chains from one sample in a study of T-cell memory formation after mild COVID-19. TCRdb itself ran the 5' RACE reads through MiXCR, one entry per CDR3 protein. The sample holds roughly 500,000 distinct CDR3 sequences; roughly 20% are singletons and the top ten take roughly an eighth. Material: PBMCs or a T cell subset sorted from them (not recorded which). All receptors derive from an adult woman who had mild COVID-19 (a few samples of this study predate the infection). Cell type and time point are not known. CDR3s include the opening cysteine and the closing phenylalanine or tryptophan. The order of the fields is CDR3 length, J gene, V gene, clone size, D gene, CDR3 protein, CDR3 DNA. A D gene is named only where the DNA matches it firmly. The size field is filled for only some rows; it gives once, few, many or a size class.

cdr3_length: 11; j_call: TRBJ1-1; v_call: TRBV3-1; clone_size: .; d_call: .; cdr3_aa: CASSLGTAAFF; cdr3_nt: TGTGCCAGCAGCCTAGGGACGGCAGCTTTCTTT
cdr3_length: 14; j_call: TRBJ2-5; v_call: TRBV10-3; clone_size: .; d_call: .; cdr3_aa: CAISASVSQETQYF; cdr3_nt: TGTGCCATCAGTGCTTCAGTGAGCCAAGAGACCCAGTACTTC
cdr3_length: 18; j_call: TRBJ1-3; v_call: TRBV18; clone_size: .; d_call: TRBD1; cdr3_aa: CASSPSAGQVGSGNTIYF; cdr3_nt: TGTGCCAGCTCACCGTCGGCGGGACAGGTCGGCTCTGGAAACACCATATATTTT
cdr3_length: 14; j_call: TRBJ2-7; v_call: TRBV7-9; clone_size: .; d_call: .; cdr3_aa: CASSSTSSSYEQYF; cdr3_nt: TGTGCCAGCAGCTCGACTTCGAGCTCCTACGAGCAGTACTTC
cdr3_length: 14; j_call: TRBJ1-4; v_call: TRBV5-5; clone_size: many; d_call: .; cdr3_aa: CASSSGQLAEKLFF; cdr3_nt: TGTGCCAGCAGCTCTGGACAGCTGGCTGAAAAACTGTTTTTT
cdr3_length: 16; j_call: TRBJ2-7; v_call: TRBV4-2; clone_size: .; d_call: TRBD2; cdr3_aa: CASSQGASGIFYEQYF; cdr3_nt: TGTGCCAGCAGCCAGGGCGCTAGCGGAATTTTTTACGAGCAGTACTTC
cdr3_length: 12; j_call: TRBJ2-5; v_call: TRBV12-3/TRBV12-4; clone_size: few; d_call: .; cdr3_aa: CASSSTHQTQYF; cdr3_nt: TGTGCCAGCAGCTCCACCCATCAGACCCAGTACTTC
cdr3_length: 16; j_call: TRBJ2-1; v_call: TRBV7-8; clone_size: .; d_call: TRBD1; cdr3_aa: CASSSATGALRDEQFF; cdr3_nt: TGTGCCAGCAGCTCAGCGACAGGGGCCTTGAGGGATGAGCAGTTCTTC
cdr3_length: 15; j_call: TRBJ2-4; v_call: TRBV5-1; clone_size: .; d_call: .; cdr3_aa: CASSLNRAEGDIQYF; cdr3_nt: TGCGCCAGCAGCTTGAACAGGGCGGAGGGGGACATTCAGTACTTC
cdr3_length: 13; j_call: TRBJ2-7; v_call: TRBV5-6; clone_size: .; d_call: .; cdr3_aa: CASSRGEGFEQYF; cdr3_nt: TGTGCCAGCAGCCGGGGTGAGGGGTTCGAGCAGTACTTC
cdr3_length: 12; j_call: TRBJ2-2; v_call: TRBV7-8; clone_size: few; d_call: .; cdr3_aa: CASSWGNGELFF; cdr3_nt: TGTGCCAGCAGCTGGGGGAACGGGGAGCTGTTTTTT
cdr3_length: 13; j_call: TRBJ2-4; v_call: TRBV7-7; clone_size: .; d_call: .; cdr3_aa: CASKLERSNIQYF; cdr3_nt: TGTGCCAGCAAACTCGAGAGATCAAACATTCAGTACTTC
cdr3_length: 15; j_call: TRBJ2-3; v_call: TRBV3-1; clone_size: few; d_call: TRBD1; cdr3_aa: CASSLKTGTTDTQYF; cdr3_nt: TGTGCCAGCAGCCTTAAGACAGGGACCACAGATACGCAGTATTTT
cdr3_length: 12; j_call: TRBJ2-7; v_call: TRBV20-1; clone_size: .; d_call: .; cdr3_aa: CSAAGEIGTKSF; cdr3_nt: TGCAGTGCCGCTGGGGAAATCGGGACAAAATCCTTC
cdr3_length: 15; j_call: TRBJ1-5; v_call: TRBV19; clone_size: few; d_call: .; cdr3_aa: CASSIKGFSNQPQHF; cdr3_nt: TGTGCCAGTAGTATAAAGGGTTTCAGCAATCAGCCCCAGCATTTT
cdr3_length: 14; j_call: TRBJ2-2; v_call: TRBV2; clone_size: few; d_call: .; cdr3_aa: CASRGEQGTGELFF; cdr3_nt: TGTGCCAGCAGGGGGGAACAGGGAACCGGGGAGCTGTTTTTT
cdr3_length: 18; j_call: TRBJ2-3; v_call: TRBV10-3; clone_size: few; d_call: TRBD2; cdr3_aa: CAISEAATSGRAPDTQYF; cdr3_nt: TGTGCCATCAGTGAGGCAGCGACTAGCGGGAGAGCCCCAGATACGCAGTATTTT
cdr3_length: 13; j_call: TRBJ2-7; v_call: TRBV5-1; clone_size: many; d_call: .; cdr3_aa: CASSLDTLGEQYF; cdr3_nt: TGCGCCAGCAGCTTGGATACCCTGGGCGAGCAGTACTTC
cdr3_length: 15; j_call: TRBJ1-1; v_call: TRBV19; clone_size: .; d_call: TRBD1; cdr3_aa: CASSIGTGVGTEAFF; cdr3_nt: TGTGCCAGTAGTATCGGGACAGGGGTGGGCACTGAAGCTTTCTTT
cdr3_length: 16; j_call: TRBJ2-1; v_call: TRBV12-3/TRBV12-4; clone_size: few; d_call: TRBD1; cdr3_aa: CASSLIPGQAVNEQFF; cdr3_nt: TGTGCCAGCAGCCTAATCCCGGGACAGGCGGTCAATGAGCAGTTCTTC
cdr3_length: 17; j_call: TRBJ1-1; v_call: TRBV11-2; clone_size: .; d_call: TRBD1; cdr3_aa: CASSPRTGGKSYGEAFF; cdr3_nt: TGTGCCAGCAGCCCCAGGACAGGGGGAAAGTCGTACGGTGAAGCTTTCTTT
cdr3_length: 16; j_call: TRBJ1-1; v_call: TRBV6-5; clone_size: few; d_call: .; cdr3_aa: CASSSFRGGGNTEAFF; cdr3_nt: TGTGCCAGCAGTTCGTTTCGGGGCGGCGGGAACACTGAAGCTTTCTTT
cdr3_length: 11; j_call: TRBJ2-2; v_call: TRBV12-3/TRBV12-4; clone_size: .; d_call: .; cdr3_aa: CASTVTGELFF; cdr3_nt: TGTGCCAGCACCGTCACCGGGGAGCTGTTTTTT
cdr3_length: 12; j_call: TRBJ2-7; v_call: TRBV29-1; clone_size: .; d_call: .; cdr3_aa: CSARQDSYEQYF; cdr3_nt: TGCAGCGCCAGACAGGACTCCTACGAGCAGTACTTC
cdr3_length: 10; j_call: TRBJ2-5; v_call: TRBV10-3; clone_size: many; d_call: .; cdr3_aa: CAISESSGNF; cdr3_nt: TGTGCCATCAGTGAGTCATCAGGGAACTTC
cdr3_length: 16; j_call: TRBJ1-6; v_call: TRBV5-5; clone_size: once; d_call: .; cdr3_aa: CASSLPSGTGNSPLHF; cdr3_nt: TGTGCCAGCAGCCTACCGAGCGGGACTGGTAATTCACCCCTCCACTTT
cdr3_length: 15; j_call: TRBJ1-2; v_call: TRBV9; clone_size: .; d_call: TRBD1; cdr3_aa: CASSADRAANYGYTF; cdr3_nt: TGTGCCAGCAGCGCGGACAGGGCTGCCAACTATGGCTACACCTTC
cdr3_length: 14; j_call: TRBJ2-2; v_call: TRBV19; clone_size: .; d_call: TRBD1; cdr3_aa: CASRRQGNTGELFF; cdr3_nt: TGTGCCAGCCGCCGACAGGGGAACACCGGGGAGCTGTTTTTT
cdr3_length: 15; j_call: TRBJ2-5; v_call: TRBV28; clone_size: few; d_call: TRBD1; cdr3_aa: CASSTGQGNQETQYF; cdr3_nt: TGTGCCAGCAGTACTGGACAGGGGAACCAAGAGACCCAGTACTTC
cdr3_length: 14; j_call: TRBJ1-6; v_call: TRBV6-5; clone_size: few; d_call: TRBD1; cdr3_aa: CASRTQGANSPLHF; cdr3_nt: TGTGCCAGCAGAACCCAGGGGGCTAATTCACCCCTCCACTTT
cdr3_length: 16; j_call: TRBJ2-2; v_call: TRBV11-2; clone_size: .; d_call: .; cdr3_aa: CASSFHGGADTGELFF; cdr3_nt: TGTGCCAGCAGCTTTCATGGAGGGGCGGACACCGGGGAGCTGTTTTTT
cdr3_length: 13; j_call: TRBJ1-5; v_call: TRBV12-3/TRBV12-4; clone_size: .; d_call: .; cdr3_aa: CASSFREMKPQHF; cdr3_nt: TGTGCCAGCAGTTTTAGGGAGATGAAGCCCCAGCATTTT
cdr3_length: 15; j_call: TRBJ2-5; v_call: TRBV7-2; clone_size: many; d_call: TRBD1; cdr3_aa: CASSSHGTGIQTQYF; cdr3_nt: TGTGCCAGCAGCTCCCACGGGACAGGGATTCAGACCCAGTACTTC
cdr3_length: 15; j_call: TRBJ2-6; v_call: TRBV5-1; clone_size: once; d_call: .; cdr3_aa: CASSLGGSGAIVLTF; cdr3_nt: TGCGCCAGCAGCTTGGGGGGGTCAGGGGCCATCGTCCTGACTTTC
cdr3_length: 14; j_call: TRBJ2-5; v_call: TRBV13; clone_size: .; d_call: TRBD1; cdr3_aa: CASSLRQGRETQYF; cdr3_nt: TGTGCCAGCAGCCTTCGACAGGGCCGGGAGACCCAGTACTTC
cdr3_length: 15; j_call: TRBJ2-7; v_call: TRBV7-9; clone_size: many; d_call: TRBD2; cdr3_aa: CASRKAGGPPDEQYF; cdr3_nt: TGTGCCAGCAGGAAAGCGGGAGGGCCCCCGGACGAGCAGTACTTC
cdr3_length: 14; j_call: TRBJ1-2; v_call: TRBV18; clone_size: .; d_call: .; cdr3_aa: CASSPPWGHYGYTF; cdr3_nt: TGTGCCAGCTCACCACCGTGGGGGCACTATGGCTACACCTTC
cdr3_length: 17; j_call: TRBJ2-3; v_call: TRBV6-5; clone_size: many; d_call: .; cdr3_aa: CASSRRWGEASTDTQYF; cdr3_nt: TGTGCCAGCAGTCGCAGGTGGGGGGAGGCAAGCACAGATACGCAGTATTTT
cdr3_length: 13; j_call: TRBJ1-1; v_call: TRBV7-2; clone_size: few; d_call: .; cdr3_aa: CASSLPPGGEAFF; cdr3_nt: TGTGCCAGCAGCTTACCACCGGGTGGGGAAGCTTTCTTT
cdr3_length: 14; j_call: TRBJ2-7; v_call: TRBV10-3; clone_size: .; d_call: .; cdr3_aa: CATAGSGGVYEQYF; cdr3_nt: TGTGCCACGGCGGGGAGCGGTGGCGTCTACGAGCAGTACTTC
cdr3_length: 16; j_call: TRBJ2-3; v_call: TRBV6-6; clone_size: few; d_call: TRBD2; cdr3_aa: CASSLAGAVSTDTQYF; cdr3_nt: TGTGCCAGCAGCCTAGCGGGAGCGGTGAGCACAGATACGCAGTATTTT
cdr3_length: 12; j_call: TRBJ1-1; v_call: TRBV7-9; clone_size: many; d_call: .; cdr3_aa: CASRVGNTEAFF; cdr3_nt: TGCGCCAGCAGAGTGGGGAACACTGAAGCTTTCTTT
cdr3_length: 16; j_call: TRBJ2-7; v_call: TRBV6-5; clone_size: .; d_call: .; cdr3_aa: CASSYSASLSSYEQYF; cdr3_nt: TGTGCCAGCAGTTACTCGGCTAGTCTGAGCTCCTACGAGCAGTACTTC
cdr3_length: 15; j_call: TRBJ2-2; v_call: TRBV4-3; clone_size: few; d_call: TRBD2; cdr3_aa: CASSQEGGRSGELFF; cdr3_nt: TGCGCCAGCAGCCAAGAGGGCGGGAGGTCCGGGGAGCTGTTTTTT
cdr3_length: 12; j_call: TRBJ1-1; v_call: TRBV7-2; clone_size: few; d_call: .; cdr3_aa: CASSLGALEAFF; cdr3_nt: TGTGCCAGCAGCTTGGGAGCGCTGGAAGCTTTCTTT
cdr3_length: 15; j_call: TRBJ2-5; v_call: TRBV6-1; clone_size: .; d_call: TRBD1; cdr3_aa: CASSESWTGRETQYF; cdr3_nt: TGTGCCAGCAGTGAAAGTTGGACAGGGAGGGAGACCCAGTACTTC
cdr3_length: 14; j_call: TRBJ2-1; v_call: TRBV6-1; clone_size: few; d_call: TRBD2; cdr3_aa: CASPSGGDVEEQFF; cdr3_nt: TGTGCCAGTCCTAGCGGGGGGGACGTCGAGGAGCAGTTCTTC
cdr3_length: 15; j_call: TRBJ2-7; v_call: TRBV4-2; clone_size: few; d_call: TRBD1; cdr3_aa: CASSQWGQGAYEQYF; cdr3_nt: TGTGCCAGCAGCCAATGGGGACAGGGGGCCTACGAGCAGTACTTC